What follows are 24 T cell receptor beta chains derived from one specimen sequenced in a study of breast tumors, draining lymph nodes, adjacent tissues. TCRdb analysed the multiplex PCR reads with MiXCR anew, one entry per CDR3 protein. This table holds about 200,000 distinct CDR3 sequences, roughly 29% found once. Axillary draining lymph nodes of breast cancer patients supplied the node samples. Sequencing used axillary lymph node tissue. These receptor sequences come from a female donor with breast cancer. Some clones in this sample may be carry-over from other donors' samples.

This clonotype was recorded at least ten times. This sequence joins TRBV4-1 and TRBJ2-3, with 7 bases lining up with TRBD1. J lost 2 bases, V lost 1 base, and 3 bases had no gene match. The CDR3 consists of 15 residues. Per the germline V gene, CDR1 is MGHRA and CDR2 is YSYEKL. CDR3 loop: CASSQGDRATDTQYF. CDR3 bases: TGCGCCAGCAGCCAAGGGGACAGAGCCACAGATACGCAGTATTTT.

On this clonotype: The germline gene is not matched at one end of the junction; a read error may be the cause. This rearrangement joins TRBV7-7 to TRBJ1-4; the match to TRBD1 covers 9 bases. There are 14 residues in the CDR3. Per the germline V gene, CDR1 is SSHAT and CDR2 is FNYEAQ (reference sequence). This CDR3 is CASSPGQGSEKLFF. In nucleotides, the CDR3 is TGTGCTAGCAGCCCGGGACAGGGAAGTGAAAAACTGTTTTTT.

This clonotype was detected ten times or more. The chain uses TRBV3-1 and TRBJ2-7, with 11 bases fitting TRBD2. The CDR3 totals 14 residues. Germline V gene lookup returns CDR1 LGHDT and CDR2 YNNKEL (reference sequence). V was clipped by 7 bases and J by 4 bases; unmatched bases: 6. CDR3 region: CASKGTSGPYEQYF. The CDR3 DNA reads TGTGCCAGCAAAGGGACTAGCGGTCCTTACGAGCAGTACTTC.

The chain carries TRBV24-1 and TRBJ2-5; a possible D gene is TRBD2 (5 bases). The CDR3 extends over 15 amino acids. CDR1 and CDR2 from the germline V gene are KGHDR and SFDVKD. V dropped 2 bases and J dropped 4 bases, with 13 bases sitting between them. The CDR3 spells CATSDWGARGETQYF. In DNA form, the CDR3 reads TGTGCCACCAGTGATTGGGGTGCCCGGGGAGAGACCCAGTACTTC.

The chain recombines TRBV30 with TRBJ1-4; unclear D gene. Germline CDR1 reads GTSNPN; CDR2 reads SVGIG (reference sequence). CDR3 length: 13 residues. Trimming pared 2 bases from V and 4 bases from J, leaving 8 bases between. The CDR3, as DNA: TGTGCCTGGAGTTTAACGCGTAATGAAAAACTGTTTTTT. Protein sequence: CAWSLTRNEKLFF.

This clonotype was seen many times. The chain uses TRBV4-1 and TRBJ1-3; 10 nucleotides line up with TRBD1. The germline gives CDR1 MGHRA, CDR2 YSYEKL. This CDR3 spans 17 amino acids. Trimming removed 4 bases from V and 1 base from J; junction bases left unmatched: 7. The CDR3 sequence: CASSRRQDRGSGNTIYF. CDR3 bases: TGCGCCAGCAGCCGGCGTCAGGACAGGGGGTCTGGAAACACCATATATTTT.

In regard to this clonotype: A read error is possible here, since a much larger clone lies one base away. The chain links TRBV6-1 to TRBJ2-7, with unresolved D. Germline loops: CDR1 MNHNS, CDR2 SASEGT. This CDR3 comprises 13 residues. CDR3 protein: CAGSEQISYEQYF. As DNA, the CDR3 is TGTGCCGGCAGCGAACAGATTTCCTACGAGCAGTACTTC.

This clonotype occurred many times. The DNA of the CDR3 is TGTGCCAGCAGCTTAGCGGCGGGGGATAATCAGCCCCAGCATTTT. Its protein product is CASSLAAGDNQPQHF. The J gene is TRBJ1-5, the V gene TRBV11-2, with D possibly being TRBD1 (5 bases). The germline CDR1 and CDR2 sequences are SGHAT and FQNNGV. The CDR3 has 15 residues. The V and J ends lost 1 base and 4 bases respectively, with 11 bases between them.

For this clonotype: A much larger clone lies a single base off, so this may be a read error. The chain joins TRBV5-1 to TRBJ1-2; TRBD1 matches at 7 bases. The CDR3 covers 15 residues. Germline loops: CDR1 SGHRS, CDR2 YFSETQ. V shed 5 bases and J 0 bases; nucleotides not matched to a gene: 7. The CDR3 loop reads CASRDRTGPNYGYTF. CDR3 DNA: TGCGCCAGCAGAGACCGGACAGGACCTAACTATGGCTACACCTTC.

The CDR3 sequence: CATRTSGDYNEQFF. The CDR3 DNA sequence: TGTGCCACCAGGACTAGCGGGGATTACAATGAGCAGTTCTTC. V usage is TRBV24-1 and J usage is TRBJ2-1, with TRBD2 matching 11 bases. CDR1 is KGHDR, CDR2 SFDVKD, per germline. There are 14 residues in the CDR3. Trimming removed 7 bases from V and 4 bases from J; junction bases left unmatched: 2.

The table lists this clonotype with a count of one. The missing conserved phenylalanine or tryptophan at the end of this CDR3 makes a read error likely. The limits of the CDR3 on the DNA are not certain, so only TCRdb's listed CDR3 is given. The chain employs TRBV20-1 and TRBJ1-3. The CDR3 is 11 amino acids long, termini counted. Germline CDR1 and CDR2: DFQATT and SNEGSKA (reference sequence). The chain's CDR3 is CSARDHSGGAT.

This clonotype came up many times. The chain has TRBV5-8 and TRBJ2-3; tentative D call: TRBD1 (5 bases). The CDR3 is made up of 13 amino acids. CDR1 and CDR2 from the germline V gene are SGHTS and YDEGEE. With 4 bases removed from V and 8 bases from J, the gap between germline ends came to 14 bases. CDR3 protein: CASSQGQVGTQYF. CDR3 DNA: TGTGCCAGCAGCCAGGGCCAAGTAGGTACGCAGTATTTT.

This chain joins TRBV5-1 and TRBJ2-1, with 7 bases aligning to TRBD2. This CDR3 has 17 residues. Germline V gene sequence: CDR1 SGHRS, CDR2 YFSETQ. Losses at the gene ends were 2 bases for V and 1 base for J; bases not matched to a gene: 9. The CDR3 loop reads CASSFRGEGTSYNEQFF. CDR3 bases: TGCGCCAGCAGCTTTCGGGGGGAGGGGACTTCCTACAATGAGCAGTTCTTC.

The chain employs TRBV20-1 and TRBJ1-1; weak D call: TRBD1 (5 bases). The germline V gene has CDR1 DFQATT and CDR2 SNEGSKA (reference sequence). Trimming removed 6 bases from V and 6 bases from J, with 11 bases in between. This CDR3 has 11 residues. CDR3 bases: TGCAGTGCGGGGCGGTGGTCTGAAGCTTTCTTT. Translating gives CSAGRWSEAFF.

Of note for this clonotype: This could be a read error, since a much larger clone is one nucleotide away. The chain links TRBV5-4 to TRBJ1-3, with unresolved D. This CDR3 is built from 12 residues. Germline loops: CDR1 SGHNT, CDR2 YYREEE (reference sequence). CDR3 coding DNA: TGTGCCAGCACGTCCCCTGGAAGCACCATATATTTT. Translation: CASTSPGSTIYF.

This clonotype was seen at least ten times. The chain has TRBV24-1 and TRBJ1-2, with D tentatively TRBD1 (6 bases). CDR1 is KGHDR and CDR2 is SFDVKD in the germline V gene. V gave up 5 bases and J gave up 4 bases, with 10 bases separating them. This CDR3 has 13 residues. The chain's CDR3 is CATSAGAPYGYTF. CDR3 in DNA: TGTGCCACCAGTGCAGGGGCACCCTATGGCTACACCTTC.

The rearrangement joins TRBV20-1 to TRBJ2-3; TRBD1 matches at 8 bases. The CDR3 covers 16 residues. Germline V gene sequence: CDR1 DFQATT, CDR2 SNEGSKA (reference sequence). J gave up 8 bases and V 0 bases, and 13 bases lay outside the gene matches. The CDR3 here is CSARDYRNRGAGTQYF. The CDR3 DNA sequence: TGCAGTGCTAGAGATTACAGGAACAGGGGGGCGGGTACGCAGTATTTT.

This clonotype was seen at least ten times. V usage is TRBV14 and J usage is TRBJ2-3; D gene unclear. The V gene's germline CDR1 is SGHDN and CDR2 FVKESK. The V gene lost 2 bases and the J gene lost 4 bases, with 10 bases spanning the gap. This CDR3 region has 14 residues. CDR3 sequence: CASSQPPLSDTQYF. The CDR3 DNA reads TGTGCCAGCAGCCAACCCCCTCTTTCAGATACGCAGTATTTT.

This clonotype was seen at least ten times. V and J are TRBV11-2 and TRBJ2-7; D not certain. V gave up 7 bases and J gave up 1 base, with 11 bases separating them. The CDR3 length is 13 residues. Per the germline V gene, CDR1 is SGHAT and CDR2 is FQNNGV. CDR3 loop: CASIRVGSYEQYF. For the CDR3, the DNA is TGTGCCAGCATTAGGGTGGGGTCCTACGAGCAGTACTTC. Using reference TRBV11-2 and TRBJ2-7 for the parts outside the CDR3, the full variable domain is EAGVAQSPRYKIIEKRQSVAFWCNPISGHATLYWYQQILGQGPKLLIQFQNNGVVDDSQLPKDRFSAERLKGVDSTLKIQPAKLEDSAVYLCASIRVGSYEQYFGPGTRLTVT.

At least ten counts were recorded for this clonotype. This chain connects TRBV2 to TRBJ1-3, with no clear D. Looked up from germline, CDR1 is SNHLY and CDR2 is FYNNEI. The CDR3 totals 16 residues. V lost 6 bases, J lost 0 bases, and 15 bases lay in between. The chain's CDR3 is CASRHTGPSSGNTIYF. CDR3 in DNA: TGTGCCAGCAGGCACACGGGCCCTAGCTCTGGAAACACCATATATTTT.

This clonotype was counted ten times or more. The rearrangement links TRBV28 to TRBJ2-7, with 12 bases lining up with TRBD1. CDR1 is MDHEN, CDR2 SYDVKM, per germline. With V trimmed by 6 bases and J by 5 bases, 8 bases remained unmatched. The CDR3 sequence is 15 residues long. The CDR3 DNA follows: TGTGCCAGCAGCTCTGTCGGGACAGGGGGCCACGAGCAGTACTTC. Its protein is CASSSVGTGGHEQYF.

The chain has TRBV5-1 and TRBJ2-7, with D maybe TRBD1 (5 bases). CDR1 is SGHRS and CDR2 is YFSETQ in the germline V gene. The CDR3 consists of 13 residues. V lost 4 bases, J lost 6 bases, and 14 bases lay in between. This chain's CDR3 is CASSADTETEQYF. The CDR3 nucleotides are TGCGCCAGCAGCGCGGACACTGAGACCGAGCAGTACTTC. Looking up the rest from reference TRBV5-1 and TRBJ2-7 gives the full variable domain: KAGVTQTPRYLIKTRGQQVTLSCSPISGHRSVSWYQQTPGQGLQFLFEYFSETQRNKGNFPGRFSGRQFSNSRSEMNVSTLELGDSALYLCASSADTETEQYFGPGTRLTVT.

Concerning this clonotype: This may be a read error: a much more frequent sequence differs by one nucleotide. The CDR3 bases are TGTGCCAGCAGCTCACGACGGAGAAGCTCTGGAGACACCATATATTTT. Translating it yields CASSSRRRSSGDTIYF. This chain joins TRBV5-6 and TRBJ1-3; D ambiguous. Germline CDR1 and CDR2: SGHDT and YYEEEE. The CDR3 is 16 residues long.

The V and J genes are TRBV12-3 or TRBV12-4 and TRBJ2-2; the D is unclear. V was pared by 4 bases and J by 7 bases, with 4 bases between. The CDR3 totals 11 residues. The CDR3 DNA sequence: TGTGCCAGCAGTTGGAGCGGGGAGCTGTTTTTT. This gives the protein CASSWSGELFF.